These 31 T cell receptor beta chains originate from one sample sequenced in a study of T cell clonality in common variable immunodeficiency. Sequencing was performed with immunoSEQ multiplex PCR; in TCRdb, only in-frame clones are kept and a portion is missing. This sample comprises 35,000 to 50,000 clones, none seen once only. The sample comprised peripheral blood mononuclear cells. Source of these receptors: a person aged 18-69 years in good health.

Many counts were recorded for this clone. CDR3 DNA, as far as it was read: TGTGCCAGCAGTTCGGGACAGATTAATGAAAAA. Translation gives CASSSGQINEK. In full, the CDR3 is CASSSGQINEKLFF. V and J are TRBV6-2 or TRBV6-3 and TRBJ1-4, with 7 bases that match TRBD1. The read falls 3 residues short of the CDR3 end, and the missing part is taken from the germline J gene. The V segment lost 4 bases and the J segment 4 bases; nucleotides outside the gene matches: 3. This CDR3 spans 14 amino acids. CDR1 and CDR2 from the germline V gene are MNHEY and SVGEGT.

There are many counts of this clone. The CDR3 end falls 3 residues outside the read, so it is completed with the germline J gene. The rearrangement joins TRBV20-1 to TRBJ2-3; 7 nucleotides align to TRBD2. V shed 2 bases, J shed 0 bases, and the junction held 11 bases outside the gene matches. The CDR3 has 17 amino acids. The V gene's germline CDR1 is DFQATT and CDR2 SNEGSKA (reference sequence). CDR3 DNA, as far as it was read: TGCAGTGCTAGAACACCCAGCCTAGCGGAGAGCACAGATACG. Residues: CSARTPSLAESTDT. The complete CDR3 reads CSARTPSLAESTDTQYF.

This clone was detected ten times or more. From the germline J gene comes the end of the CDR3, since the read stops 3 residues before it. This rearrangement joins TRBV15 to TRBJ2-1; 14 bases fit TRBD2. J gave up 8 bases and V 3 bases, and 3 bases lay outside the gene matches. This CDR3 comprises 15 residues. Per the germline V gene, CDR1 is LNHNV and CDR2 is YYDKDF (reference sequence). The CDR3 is CATSRGLAGAYEQFF. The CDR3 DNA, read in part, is TGTGCCACCAGCAGGGGACTAGCGGGAGCCTATGAG.

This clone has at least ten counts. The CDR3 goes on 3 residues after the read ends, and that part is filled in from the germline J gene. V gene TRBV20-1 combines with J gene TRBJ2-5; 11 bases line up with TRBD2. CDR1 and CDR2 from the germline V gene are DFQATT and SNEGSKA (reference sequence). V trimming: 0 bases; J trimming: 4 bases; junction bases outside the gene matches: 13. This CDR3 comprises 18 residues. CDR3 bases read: TGCAGTGCTAGAGATTACAGCCTAGCGGGAGGAGGATCAGAGACC. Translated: CSARDYSLAGGGSET. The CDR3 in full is CSARDYSLAGGGSETQYF.

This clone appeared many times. CDR3 bases read: TGTGCCTGGAGTAGAGGTGCCTACGAG. Protein sequence: CAWSRGAYE. The CDR3 in full is CAWSRGAYEQYF. The rearrangement links TRBV30 to TRBJ2-7; D gene uncertain. The read ends 3 residues shy of where the CDR3 ends; the end is completed using the germline J gene. The germline CDR1 and CDR2 sequences are GTSNPN and SVGIG (reference sequence). The CDR3 spans 12 residues. V lost 2 bases to trimming and J lost 2 bases, with 7 bases between them. The full variable domain, with the rest looked up from reference TRBV30 and TRBJ2-7, is SQTIHQWPATLVQPVGSPLSLECTVEGTSNPNLYWYRQAAGRGLQLLFYSVGIGQISSEVPQNLSASRPQDRQFILSSKKLLLSDSGFYLCAWSRGAYEQYFGPGTRLTVT.

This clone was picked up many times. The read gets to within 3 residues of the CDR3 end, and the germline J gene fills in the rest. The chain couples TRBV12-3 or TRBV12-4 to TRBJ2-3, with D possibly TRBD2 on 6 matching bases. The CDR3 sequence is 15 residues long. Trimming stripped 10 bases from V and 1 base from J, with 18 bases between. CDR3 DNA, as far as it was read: TGTGCCACCTCCGGGTGGGGGGAGGGCACAGATACG. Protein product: CATSGWGEGTDT. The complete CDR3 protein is CATSGWGEGTDTQYF.

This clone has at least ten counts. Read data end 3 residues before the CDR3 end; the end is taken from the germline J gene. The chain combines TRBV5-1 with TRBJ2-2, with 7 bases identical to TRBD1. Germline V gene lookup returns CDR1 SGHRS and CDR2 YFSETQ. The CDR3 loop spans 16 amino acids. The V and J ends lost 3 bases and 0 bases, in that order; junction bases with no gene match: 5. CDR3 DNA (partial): TGCGCCAGCAGCTCCGACAGGGTGGCGAACACCGGGGAG. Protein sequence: CASSSDRVANTGE. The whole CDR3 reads CASSSDRVANTGELFF. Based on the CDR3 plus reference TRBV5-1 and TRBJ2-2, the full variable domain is KAGVTQTPRYLIKTRGQQVTLSCSPISGHRSVSWYQQTPGQGLQFLFEYFSETQRNKGNFPGRFSGRQFSNSRSEMNVSTLELGDSALYLCASSSDRVANTGELFFGEGSRLTVL.

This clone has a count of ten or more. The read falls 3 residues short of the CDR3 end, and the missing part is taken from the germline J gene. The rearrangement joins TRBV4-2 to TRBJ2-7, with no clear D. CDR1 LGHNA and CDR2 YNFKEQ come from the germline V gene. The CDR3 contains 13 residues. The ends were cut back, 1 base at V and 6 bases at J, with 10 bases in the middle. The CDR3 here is CASSQGPGSEQYF. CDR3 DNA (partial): TGTGCCAGCAGCCAAGGACCGGGTAGCGAG.

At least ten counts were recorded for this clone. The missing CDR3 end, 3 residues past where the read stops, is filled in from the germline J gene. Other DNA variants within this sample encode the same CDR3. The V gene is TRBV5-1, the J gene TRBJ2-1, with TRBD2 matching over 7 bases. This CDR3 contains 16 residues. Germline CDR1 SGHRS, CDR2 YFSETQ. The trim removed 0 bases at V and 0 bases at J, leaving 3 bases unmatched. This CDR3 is CASSLAGGSSYNEQFF. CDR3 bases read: TGCGCCAGCAGCTTGGCTGGCGGGAGCTCCTACAATGAG. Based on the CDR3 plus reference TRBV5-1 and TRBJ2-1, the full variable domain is KAGVTQTPRYLIKTRGQQVTLSCSPISGHRSVSWYQQTPGQGLQFLFEYFSETQRNKGNFPGRFSGRQFSNSRSEMNVSTLELGDSALYLCASSLAGGSSYNEQFFGPGTRLTVL.

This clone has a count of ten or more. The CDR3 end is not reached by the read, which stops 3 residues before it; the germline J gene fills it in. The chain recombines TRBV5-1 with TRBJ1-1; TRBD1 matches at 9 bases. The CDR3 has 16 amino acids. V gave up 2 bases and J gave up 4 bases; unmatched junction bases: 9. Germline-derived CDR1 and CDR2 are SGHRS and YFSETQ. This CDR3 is CASSLNRGPLATEAFF. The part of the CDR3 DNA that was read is TGCGCCAGCAGCTTAAACAGGGGGCCCTTGGCCACTGAA.

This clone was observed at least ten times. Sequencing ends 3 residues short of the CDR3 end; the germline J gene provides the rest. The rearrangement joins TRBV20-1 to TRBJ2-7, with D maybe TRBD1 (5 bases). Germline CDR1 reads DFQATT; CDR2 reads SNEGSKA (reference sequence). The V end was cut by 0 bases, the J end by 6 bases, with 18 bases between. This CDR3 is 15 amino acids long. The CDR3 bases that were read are TGCAGTGCTAGAGATGTGGGCAGGGTCGGCGGCGAG. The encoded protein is CSARDVGRVGGE. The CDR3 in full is CSARDVGRVGGEQYF.

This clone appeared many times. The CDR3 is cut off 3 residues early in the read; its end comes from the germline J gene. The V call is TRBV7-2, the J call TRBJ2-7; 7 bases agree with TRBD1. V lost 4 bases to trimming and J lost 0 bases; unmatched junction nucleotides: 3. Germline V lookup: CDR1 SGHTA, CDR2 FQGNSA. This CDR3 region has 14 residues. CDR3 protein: CASSSSGGSYEQYF. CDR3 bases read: TGTGCCAGCAGCTCCTCAGGGGGCTCCTACGAG.

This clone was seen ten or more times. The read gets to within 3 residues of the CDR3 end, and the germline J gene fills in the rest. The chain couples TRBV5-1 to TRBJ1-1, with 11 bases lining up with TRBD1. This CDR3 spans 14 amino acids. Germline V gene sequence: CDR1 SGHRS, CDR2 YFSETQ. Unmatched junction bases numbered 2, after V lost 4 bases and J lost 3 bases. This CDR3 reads CASSRDRGYTEAFF. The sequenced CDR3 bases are TGCGCCAGCAGCAGGGACAGGGGGTACACTGAA.

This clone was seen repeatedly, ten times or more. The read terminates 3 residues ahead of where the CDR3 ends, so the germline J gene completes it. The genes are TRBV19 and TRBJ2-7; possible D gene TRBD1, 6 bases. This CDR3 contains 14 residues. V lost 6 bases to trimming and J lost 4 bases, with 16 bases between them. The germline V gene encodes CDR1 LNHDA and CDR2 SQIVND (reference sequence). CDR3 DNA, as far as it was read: TGTGCCAGTAGGCCGGGACAAGGAGGATACGAG. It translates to CASRPGQGGYE. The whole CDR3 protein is CASRPGQGGYEQYF.

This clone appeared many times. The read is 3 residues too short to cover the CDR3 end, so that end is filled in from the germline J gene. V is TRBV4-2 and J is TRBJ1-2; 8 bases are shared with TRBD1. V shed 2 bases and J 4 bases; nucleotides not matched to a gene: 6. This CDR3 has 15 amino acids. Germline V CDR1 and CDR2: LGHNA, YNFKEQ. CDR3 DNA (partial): TGTGCCAGCAGCCAAACGTCAGGGGGCAGCTATGGC. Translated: CASSQTSGGSYG. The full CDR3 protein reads CASSQTSGGSYGYTF.

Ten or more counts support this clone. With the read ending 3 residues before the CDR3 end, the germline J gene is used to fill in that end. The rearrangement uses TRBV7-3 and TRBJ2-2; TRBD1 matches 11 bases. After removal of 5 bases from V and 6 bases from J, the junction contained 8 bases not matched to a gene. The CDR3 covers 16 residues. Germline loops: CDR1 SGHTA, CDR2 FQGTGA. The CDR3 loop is CASSGIGQGAPGELFF. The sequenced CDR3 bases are TGTGCCAGCAGCGGTATCGGACAGGGGGCGCCCGGGGAG.

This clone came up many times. Incomplete CDR3 DNA: TGTGCCAGCAGCTTCCGACAGGGGGCAGGAGATACG. Translating it yields CASSFRQGAGDT. The CDR3 in its entirety is CASSFRQGAGDTQYF. The genes are TRBV5-4 and TRBJ2-3; TRBD1 aligns across 10 bases. Read sequence stops 3 residues before the CDR3 end, and the germline J gene provides the missing end. The CDR3 loop spans 15 amino acids. Per the germline V gene, CDR1 is SGHNT and CDR2 is YYREEE (reference sequence). The ends lost 2 bases at V and 5 bases at J; junction bases unmatched: 5. Complete variable domain (other parts from reference TRBV5-4 and TRBJ2-3): ETGVTQSPTHLIKTRGQQVTLRCSSQSGHNTVSWYQQALGQGPQFIFQYYREEENGRGNFPPRFSGLQFPNYSSELNVNALELDDSALYLCASSFRQGAGDTQYFGPGTRLTVL.

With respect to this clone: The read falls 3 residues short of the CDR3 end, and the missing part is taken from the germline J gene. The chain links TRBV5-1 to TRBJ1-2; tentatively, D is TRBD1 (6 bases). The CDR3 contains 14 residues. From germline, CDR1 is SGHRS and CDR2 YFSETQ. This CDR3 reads CASSLDGRGETYTF. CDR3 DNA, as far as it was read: TGCGCCAGCAGCTTGGATGGCAGGGGAGAGACC. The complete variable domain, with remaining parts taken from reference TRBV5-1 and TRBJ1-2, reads KAGVTQTPRYLIKTRGQQVTLSCSPISGHRSVSWYQQTPGQGLQFLFEYFSETQRNKGNFPGRFSGRQFSNSRSEMNVSTLELGDSALYLCASSLDGRGETYTFGSGTRLTVV.

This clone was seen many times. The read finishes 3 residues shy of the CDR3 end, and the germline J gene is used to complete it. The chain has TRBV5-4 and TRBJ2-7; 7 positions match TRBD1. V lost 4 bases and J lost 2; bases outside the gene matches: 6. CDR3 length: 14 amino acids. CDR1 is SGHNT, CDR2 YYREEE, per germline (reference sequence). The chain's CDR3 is CASSRTGFPYEQYF. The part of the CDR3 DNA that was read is TGTGCCAGCAGCCGGACAGGATTTCCCTACGAG. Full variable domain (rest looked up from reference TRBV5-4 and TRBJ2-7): ETGVTQSPTHLIKTRGQQVTLRCSSQSGHNTVSWYQQALGQGPQFIFQYYREEENGRGNFPPRFSGLQFPNYSSELNVNALELDDSALYLCASSRTGFPYEQYFGPGTRLTVT.

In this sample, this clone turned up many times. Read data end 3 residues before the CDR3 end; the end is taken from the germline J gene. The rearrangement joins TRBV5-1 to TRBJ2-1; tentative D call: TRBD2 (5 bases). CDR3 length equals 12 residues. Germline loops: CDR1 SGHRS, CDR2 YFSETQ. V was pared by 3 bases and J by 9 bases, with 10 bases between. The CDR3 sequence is CASSSDWVEQFF. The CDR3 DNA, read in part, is TGCGCCAGCAGCTCGGACTGGGTTGAG.

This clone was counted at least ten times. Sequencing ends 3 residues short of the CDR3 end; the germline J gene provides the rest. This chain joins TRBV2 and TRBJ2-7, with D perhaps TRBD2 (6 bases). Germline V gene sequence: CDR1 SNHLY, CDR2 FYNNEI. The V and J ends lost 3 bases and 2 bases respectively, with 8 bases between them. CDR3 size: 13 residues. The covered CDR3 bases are TGTGCCAGCAGTGATTGGGGGGCCTACGAG. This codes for CASSDWGAYE. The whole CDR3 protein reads CASSDWGAYEQYF.

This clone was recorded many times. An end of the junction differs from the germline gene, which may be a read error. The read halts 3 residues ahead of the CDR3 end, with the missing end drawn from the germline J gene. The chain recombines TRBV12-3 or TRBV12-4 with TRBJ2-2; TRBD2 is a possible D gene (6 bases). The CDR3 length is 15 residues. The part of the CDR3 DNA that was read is TGTGCCAGTAGTTTATACGCGGGGCTGACCGGGGAG. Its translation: CASSLYAGLTGE. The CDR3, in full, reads CASSLYAGLTGELFF.

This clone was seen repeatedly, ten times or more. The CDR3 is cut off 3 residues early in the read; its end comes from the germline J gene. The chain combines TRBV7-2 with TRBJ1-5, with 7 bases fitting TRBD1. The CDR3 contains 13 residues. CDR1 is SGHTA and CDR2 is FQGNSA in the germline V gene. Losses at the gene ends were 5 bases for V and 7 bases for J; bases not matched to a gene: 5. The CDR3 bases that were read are TGTGCCAGCAGCGACAGGGTAAGGCAGCCC. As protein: CASSDRVRQP. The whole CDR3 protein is CASSDRVRQPQHF. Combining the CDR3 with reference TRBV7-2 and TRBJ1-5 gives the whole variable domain GAGVSQSPSNKVTEKGKDVELRCDPISGHTALYWYRQSLGQGLEFLIYFQGNSAPDKSGLPSDRFSAERTGGSVSTLTIQRTQQEDSAVYLCASSDRVRQPQHFGDGTRLSIL.

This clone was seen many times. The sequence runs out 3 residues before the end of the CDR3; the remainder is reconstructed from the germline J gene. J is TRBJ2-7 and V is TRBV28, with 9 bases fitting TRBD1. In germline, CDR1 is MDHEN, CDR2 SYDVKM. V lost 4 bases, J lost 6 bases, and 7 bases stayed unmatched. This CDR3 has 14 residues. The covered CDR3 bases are TGTGCCAGCAGTTACACAGGGGGCGGGATCGAG. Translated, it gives CASSYTGGGIE. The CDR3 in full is CASSYTGGGIEQYF. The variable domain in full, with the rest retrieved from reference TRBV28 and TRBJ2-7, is DVKVTQSSRYLVKRTGEKVFLECVQDMDHENMFWYRQDPGLGLRLIYFSYDVKMKEKGDIPEGYSVSREKKERFSLILESASTNQTSMYLCASSYTGGGIEQYFGPGTRLTVT.

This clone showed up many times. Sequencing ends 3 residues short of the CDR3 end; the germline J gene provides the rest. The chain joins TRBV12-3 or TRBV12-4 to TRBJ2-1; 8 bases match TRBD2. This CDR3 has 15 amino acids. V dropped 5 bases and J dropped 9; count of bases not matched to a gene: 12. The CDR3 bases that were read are TGTGCCAGCAGTCCACTAGCGGTTACGAACGGTGAG. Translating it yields CASSPLAVTNGE. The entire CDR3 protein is CASSPLAVTNGEQFF.

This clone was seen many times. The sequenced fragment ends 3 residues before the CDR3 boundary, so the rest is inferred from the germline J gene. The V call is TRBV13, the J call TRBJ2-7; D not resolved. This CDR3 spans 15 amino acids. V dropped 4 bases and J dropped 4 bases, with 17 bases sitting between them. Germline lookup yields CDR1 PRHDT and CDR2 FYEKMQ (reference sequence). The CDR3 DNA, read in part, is TGTGCCAGCAGCTCCGTCGACATGGAGATTTACGAG. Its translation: CASSSVDMEIYE. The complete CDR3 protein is CASSSVDMEIYEQYF. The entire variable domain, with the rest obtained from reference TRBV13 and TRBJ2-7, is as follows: AAGVIQSPRHLIKEKRETATLKCYPIPRHDTVYWYQQGPGQDPQFLISFYEKMQSDKGSIPDRFSAQQFSDYHSELNMSSLELGDSALYFCASSSVDMEIYEQYFGPGTRLTVT.

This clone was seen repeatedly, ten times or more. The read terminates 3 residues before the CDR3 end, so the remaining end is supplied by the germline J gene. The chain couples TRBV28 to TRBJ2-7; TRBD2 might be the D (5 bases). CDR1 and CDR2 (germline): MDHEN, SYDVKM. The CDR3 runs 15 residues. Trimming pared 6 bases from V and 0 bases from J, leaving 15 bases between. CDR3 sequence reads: CASRGSGALSYEQYF. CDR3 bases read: TGTGCCAGCAGGGGCAGCGGTGCGCTCTCCTACGAG.

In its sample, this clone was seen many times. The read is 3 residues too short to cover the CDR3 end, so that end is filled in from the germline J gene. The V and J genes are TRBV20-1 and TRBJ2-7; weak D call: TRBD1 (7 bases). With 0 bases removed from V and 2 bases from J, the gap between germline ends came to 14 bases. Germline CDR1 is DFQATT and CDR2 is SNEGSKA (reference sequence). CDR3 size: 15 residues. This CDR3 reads CSARDQGGGPYEQYF. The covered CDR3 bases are TGCAGTGCTAGAGATCAGGGGGGCGGGCCCTACGAG.

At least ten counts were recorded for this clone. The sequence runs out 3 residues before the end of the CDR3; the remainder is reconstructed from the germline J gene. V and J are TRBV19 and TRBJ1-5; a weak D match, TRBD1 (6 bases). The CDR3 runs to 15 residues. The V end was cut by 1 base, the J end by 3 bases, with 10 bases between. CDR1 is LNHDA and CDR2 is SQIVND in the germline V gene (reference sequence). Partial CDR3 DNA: TGTGCCAGTAGTATAGGAGGGGGGGCCAATCAGCCC. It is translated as CASSIGGGANQP. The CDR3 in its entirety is CASSIGGGANQPQHF.

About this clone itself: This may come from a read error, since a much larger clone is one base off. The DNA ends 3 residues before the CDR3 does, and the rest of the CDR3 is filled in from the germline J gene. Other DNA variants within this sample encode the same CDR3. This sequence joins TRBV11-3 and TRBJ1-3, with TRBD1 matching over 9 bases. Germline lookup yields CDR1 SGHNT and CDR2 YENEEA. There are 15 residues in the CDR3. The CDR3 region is CASSPGQGPGNTIYF. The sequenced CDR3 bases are TGTGCCAGCAGCCCGGGACAGGGACCTGGAAACACG.

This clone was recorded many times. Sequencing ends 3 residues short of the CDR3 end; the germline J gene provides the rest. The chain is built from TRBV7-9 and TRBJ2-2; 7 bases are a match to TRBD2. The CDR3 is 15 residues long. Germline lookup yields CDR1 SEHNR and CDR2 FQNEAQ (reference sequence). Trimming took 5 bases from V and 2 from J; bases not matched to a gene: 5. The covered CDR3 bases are TGTGCCAGCAGCGGCGAGCGGGATAACACCGGGGAG. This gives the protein CASSGERDNTGE. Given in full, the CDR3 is CASSGERDNTGELFF.